Listed here are 6 T cell receptor beta chains from one sample, sequenced in a study of cytomegalovirus exposure and HLA in healthy donors. The primer mix had 60 Vbeta and 13 Jbeta primers. Profiled with immunoSEQ multiplex PCR; TCRdb holds only in-frame clones, not every one. The repertoire holds around 150,000 clones, with around 80% as singletons. Sequencing used PBMCs. These receptors all come from a man aged 35 to 55 in good health and CMV-seropositive.

V usage is TRBV29-1 and J usage is TRBJ1-1, with a tentative D call TRBD1 (6 bases). The V and J ends lost 4 bases and 0 bases respectively, with 9 bases between them. CDR3 size: 13 residues. Germline CDR1 reads SQVTM; CDR2 reads ANQGSEA. This CDR3 reads CSVAGTLNTEAFF. The DNA for the CDR3 is TGCAGCGTTGCTGGGACACTGAACACTGAAGCTTTCTTT. Together with reference TRBV29-1 and TRBJ1-1, the CDR3 gives the full variable domain: SAVISQKPSRDICQRGTSLTIQCQVDSQVTMMFWYRQQPGQSLTLIATANQGSEATYESGFVIDKFPISRPNLTFSTLTVSNMSPEDSSIYLCSVAGTLNTEAFFGQGTRLTVV.

The CDR3 nucleotides are TGCGCCAGCAGCCCGGACAGGGAATATGGCTACACCTTC. This translates into CASSPDREYGYTF. The V and J genes are TRBV5-1 and TRBJ1-2; 8 positions match TRBD1. The CDR3 is made up of 13 amino acids. Germline V gives CDR1 SGHRS, CDR2 YFSETQ. After removal of 4 bases from V and 5 bases from J, the junction contained 4 bases not matched to a gene.

The rearrangement uses TRBV7-3 and TRBJ1-1; 7 positions match TRBD1. This CDR3 has 14 residues. The V segment lost 5 bases and the J segment 4 bases; nucleotides outside the gene matches: 7. Germline CDR1 reads SGHTA; CDR2 reads FQGTGA. The CDR3 protein is CASSRQGDGTEAFF. The CDR3 DNA sequence: TGTGCCAGCAGCAGACAGGGTGACGGCACTGAAGCTTTCTTT.

V usage is TRBV7-3 and J usage is TRBJ2-1; D is undetermined. Germline V lookup: CDR1 SGHTA, CDR2 FQGTGA. The CDR3 length is 13 residues. Deletions cut 5 bases from V and 9 bases from J, with 14 bases between. The CDR3 DNA follows: TGTGCCAGCAGCCGCCTAACGTCAACTGAGCAGTTCTTC. It codes for CASSRLTSTEQFF.

This clone appeared a few times. This chain uses TRBV12-5 with TRBJ2-1; maybe TRBD2 (5 bases). Germline lookup yields CDR1 LGHNT and CDR2 FRNRAP. V was trimmed by 1 base and J by 0 bases, leaving 10 bases between them. The CDR3 consists of 16 residues. Written as DNA, the CDR3 is TGTGCTAGTGGTTTGGGACTAACTAACTCCTACAATGAGCAGTTCTTC. Translation gives CASGLGLTNSYNEQFF.

This clone was seen a few times. V usage is TRBV14 and J usage is TRBJ1-2, with a tentative D call TRBD1 (5 bases). The germline V and J ends were trimmed by 4 bases and 8 bases, with 11 bases remaining between them. The length of the CDR3 is 12 residues. Germline V lookup: CDR1 SGHDN, CDR2 FVKESK. The CDR3 loop is CASSPGGSGYTF. The CDR3 DNA is TGTGCCAGCAGCCCGGGGGGGAGCGGCTACACCTTC.